This TCR beta chain was sequenced during a study of control samples from healthy donors and cancer patients. TCRdb's table, derived via immunoSEQ multiplex PCR, lists solely in-frame clones and lacks some. This table holds about 150,000 clones, 85% to 95% found once. CDR3 length: 16 residues. CDR1 is KGHSH, CDR2 LQKENI, per germline. V lost 1 base and J 2 bases, leaving 14 bases between the germline ends. The chain has TRBV18 and TRBJ1-2; possibly TRBD1 for D (5 bases). This receptor was obtained from a man between 60 and 70 years old with colorectal cancer. The sequenced material came from PBMCs. The CDR3 reads CASSPQGKIANYGYTF. CDR3 nucleotides: TGTGCCAGCTCACCACAGGGGAAGATAGCCAACTATGGCTACACCTTC.